This T cell receptor beta chain was recorded in a study of T cells in tuberculosis (dated by TCRdb to between 2018 and 2020). The study in broad terms: To characterize T cells specific for the mycobacterial lipid antigen glucose monomycolate (GMM), the study used CD1B tetramers together with high-throughput TCR immunosequencing. A South African clinical cohort compared IGRA-negative adolescents, IGRA-positive adolescents with latent tuberculosis and adults with active tuberculosis, fewer than 12 per group. PBMC from patients with active tuberculosis were archived either before the start of standard anti-tuberculosis treatment or within 7 days of starting that treatment. General conclusions and limits of the study: Smaller mean NN-distances to GMM-specific TCRs were observed in active tuberculosis TCR-alpha repertoires than in IGRA-negative controls, suggesting clonal expansion of GMM-specific TCRs. Clinical samples were chosen by availability of cryopreserved specimens, and active tuberculosis cases were adults while controls were adolescents. With the diverse GMM-specific repertoire as input, a classifier achieved around 90% accuracy (AUROC roughly 0.88), whereas GEM motif frequencies as input gave 70% accuracy. Smaller NN-distances were partly driven by shorter CDR3-alpha lengths in active tuberculosis patients, and statistical significance was not reached for the TCR-beta difference.

CDR1 and CDR2, looked up from the germline V gene, are SQVTM and ANQGSEA. The trim is 3 bases for V and 5 bases for J, with a gap of 13 bases between the germline ends. Counted from cysteine to phenylalanine, this CDR3 has 13 amino acids. The only DNA kept is the CDR3, 39 bases in frame from the first base. The sample's time point label, decoded: new active TB diagnosis, blood taken before or within 7 days of starting treatment. The active tuberculosis patients were newly diagnosed, HIV-seronegative South African adults aged 18 years or older. Confirmation of active tuberculosis was obtained by positive sputum smear microscopy and/or positive M. tuberculosis culture. Unsorted cryopreserved PBMC were immunosequenced, covering on average about 96,000 T cells per clinical donor. TCR libraries were generated with the immunoSEQ multiplex PCR assay, using TCR-beta and/or TCR-alpha/delta assays for each sample. The Illumina high-throughput platform was used to sequence the amplified TCR libraries. The study's processing was this. Clustering and dimensionality reduction were performed using pairwise TCRdist distances among GMM-specific receptors from ex vivo sorted or in vitro expanded T cells. Each clinical repertoire received a mean NN-distance score, defined as the average TCRdist to the nearest 10% of tetramer-positive reference sequences. To compute GEM TCR motif frequency, the fraction of unique TCRs matching known GEM sequences by V/J usage and CDR3 length was calculated. Linear discriminant analysis with leave-one-out cross-validation, implemented in scikit-learn, was used to classify active tuberculosis. In its TCRdb copy, this immuneACCESS table keeps in-frame sequences only and misses some clones. Where compared with another copy, unresolved V genes explain less than half of these, and the others have no known cause. Clone size and the V and J calls come from that table; the DNA yielded D and trimming. For this sample the table gives tens of thousands of clones, of which around 93% were detected only once. Of the sample, roughly 2.3% is held by the ten largest clones.

Comments on this clone: Its antigen is currently not known. No much larger clone is present one base from it, and per-base qualities are unavailable.

The chain couples TRBV29-1 to TRBJ1-2, and TRBD1 may be the D gene, going by 5 matching bases. The sequence was collected from an adult with tuberculosis. The material sequenced was PBMCs, taken at tuberculosis diagnosis. The base sequence is TGCAGCGTTGAGGCCGGACGGACATATGGCTACACCTTC. It translates to CSVEAGRTYGYTF.